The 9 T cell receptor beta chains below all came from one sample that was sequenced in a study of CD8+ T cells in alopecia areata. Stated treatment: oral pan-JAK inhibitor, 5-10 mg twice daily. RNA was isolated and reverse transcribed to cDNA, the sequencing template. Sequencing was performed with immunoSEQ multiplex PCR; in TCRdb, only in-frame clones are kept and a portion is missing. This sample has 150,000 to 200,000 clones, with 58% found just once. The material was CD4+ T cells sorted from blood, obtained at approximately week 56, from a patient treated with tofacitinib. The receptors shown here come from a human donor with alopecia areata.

CDR3 loop: CASSQDIAYEQYF. In DNA form, the CDR3 reads TGTGCCAGCAGCCAAGACATAGCCTACGAGCAGTACTTC. The chain links TRBV14 to TRBJ2-7; D remains ambiguous. Trimming cost V 0 bases and J 2 bases, with 5 bases left between them. Per the germline V gene, CDR1 is SGHDN and CDR2 is FVKESK. This CDR3 has 13 residues.

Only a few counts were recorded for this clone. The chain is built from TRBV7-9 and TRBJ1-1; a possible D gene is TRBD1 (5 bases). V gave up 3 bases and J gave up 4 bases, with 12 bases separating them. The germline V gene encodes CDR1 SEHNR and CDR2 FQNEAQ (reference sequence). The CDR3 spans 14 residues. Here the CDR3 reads CASSFRASGTEAFF. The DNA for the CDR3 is TGTGCCAGCAGCTTCAGGGCTTCGGGCACTGAAGCTTTCTTT.

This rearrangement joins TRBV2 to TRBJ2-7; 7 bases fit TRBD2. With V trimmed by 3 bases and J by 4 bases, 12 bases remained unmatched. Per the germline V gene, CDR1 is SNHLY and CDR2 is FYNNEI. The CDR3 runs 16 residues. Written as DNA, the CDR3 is TGTGCCAGCAGTGATTTCATGAGGGGACTAAGGTACGAGCAGTACTTC. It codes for CASSDFMRGLRYEQYF.

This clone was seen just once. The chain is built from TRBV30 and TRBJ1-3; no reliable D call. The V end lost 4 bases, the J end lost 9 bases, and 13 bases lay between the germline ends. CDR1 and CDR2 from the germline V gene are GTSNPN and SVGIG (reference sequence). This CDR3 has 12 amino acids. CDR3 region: CAWNQPDGTIYF. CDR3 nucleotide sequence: TGTGCCTGGAACCAACCGGACGGCACCATATATTTT.

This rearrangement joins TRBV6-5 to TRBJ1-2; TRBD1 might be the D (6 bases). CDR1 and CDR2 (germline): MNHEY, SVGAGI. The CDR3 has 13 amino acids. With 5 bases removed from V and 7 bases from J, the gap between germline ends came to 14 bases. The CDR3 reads CASSLGQLGGYTF. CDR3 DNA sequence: TGTGCCAGCAGTCTGGGACAATTGGGTGGCTACACCTTC.

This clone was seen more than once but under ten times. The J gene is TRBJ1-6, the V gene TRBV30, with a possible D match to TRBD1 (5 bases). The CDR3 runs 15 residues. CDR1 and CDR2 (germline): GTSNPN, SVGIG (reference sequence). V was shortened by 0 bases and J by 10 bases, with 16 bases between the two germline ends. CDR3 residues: CAWSVLTAQRSPLHF. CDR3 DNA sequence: TGTGCCTGGAGTGTATTGACAGCGCAACGGTCACCCCTCCACTTT. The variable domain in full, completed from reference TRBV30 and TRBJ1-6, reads SQTIHQWPATLVQPVGSPLSLECTVEGTSNPNLYWYRQAAGRGLQLLFYSVGIGQISSEVPQNLSASRPQDRQFILSSKKLLLSDSGFYLCAWSVLTAQRSPLHFGNGTRLTVT.

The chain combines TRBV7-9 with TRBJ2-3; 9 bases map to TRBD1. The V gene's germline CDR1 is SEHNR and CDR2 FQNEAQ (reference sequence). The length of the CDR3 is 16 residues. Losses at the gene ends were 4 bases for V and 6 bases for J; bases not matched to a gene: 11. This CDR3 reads CASSWNRGRDVDTQYF. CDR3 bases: TGTGCCAGCAGCTGGAACAGGGGGCGCGACGTGGATACGCAGTATTTT.

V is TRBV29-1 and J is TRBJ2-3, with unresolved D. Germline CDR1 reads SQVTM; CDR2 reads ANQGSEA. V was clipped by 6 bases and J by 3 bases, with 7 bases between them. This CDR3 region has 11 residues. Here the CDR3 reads CSVLRTDTQYF. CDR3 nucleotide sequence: TGCAGCGTCCTCCGGACAGATACGCAGTATTTT.

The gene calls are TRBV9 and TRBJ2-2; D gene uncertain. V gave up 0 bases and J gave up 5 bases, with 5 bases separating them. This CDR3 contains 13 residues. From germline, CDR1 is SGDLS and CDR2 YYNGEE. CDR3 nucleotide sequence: TGTGCCAGCAGCGTAGATGCGACCGGGGAGCTGTTTTTT. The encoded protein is CASSVDATGELFF.